The 18 T cell receptor beta chains below come from one sample, sequenced in a study of cytomegalovirus exposure and HLA in healthy donors (dated by TCRdb to 2017 to 2019). Library generation was performed with the immunoSEQ multiplex PCR assay. For the multiplex PCR, a mixture combining 60 forward primers for TCR Vbeta segments and 13 reverse primers for TCR Jbeta segments was used. The source is immuneACCESS, and TCRdb retained only in-frame sequences with V and J called. Part of the clones is not carried over; for the studies checked, unresolved V genes explain less than half of this, and the remainder is unexplained. Within this sample are 200,000 to 250,000 clones, with roughly 82% of them counted one time only. Of the sample, around 5.4% falls within the top ten clones. Sequencing was done on a sample of PBMCs. The receptors here all came from a woman in her thirties or forties in good health and CMV-seropositive.

The chain has TRBV7-9 and TRBJ2-1, with 9 bases fitting TRBD1. The CDR3 has 16 amino acids. J was trimmed by 6 bases and V by 5 bases; bases with no gene match: 11. CDR1 is SEHNR and CDR2 is FQNEAQ in the germline V gene (reference sequence). As DNA, the CDR3 is TGTGCCAGCAGCGCCCACAGGGGGCTCCCCTTCAATGAGCAGTTCTTC. Protein: CASSAHRGLPFNEQFF. The variable domain in full, with the rest retrieved from reference TRBV7-9 and TRBJ2-1, is DTGVSQNPRHKITKRGQNVTFRCDPISEHNRLYWYRQTLGQGPEFLTYFQNEAQLEKSRLLSDRFSAERPKGSFSTLEIQRTEQGDSAMYLCASSAHRGLPFNEQFFGPGTRLTVL.

The chain couples TRBV13 to TRBJ2-7; D is uncertain. With 2 bases removed from V and 3 bases from J, the gap between germline ends came to 17 bases. From germline, CDR1 is PRHDT and CDR2 FYEKMQ (reference sequence). This CDR3 comprises 16 residues. CDR3 protein: CASSLRDTSSFYEQYF. For the CDR3, the DNA is TGTGCCAGCAGCTTACGAGACACCTCATCTTTCTACGAGCAGTACTTC.

The chain has TRBV30 and TRBJ2-7, with 8 bases matching TRBD1. The CDR3 covers 13 residues. The J segment lost 3 bases and the V segment lost 5 bases, leaving 6 bases of the junction unmatched. Germline CDR1 GTSNPN, CDR2 SVGIG (reference sequence). The CDR3 DNA reads as TGTGCCTGGGACACAGGGGGGAGCTACGAGCAGTACTTC. It specifies CAWDTGGSYEQYF.

The genes are TRBV7-9 and TRBJ2-7; tentatively, D is TRBD1 (6 bases). V was cut by 5 bases and J by 5 bases, with 16 bases left in between. Germline V gene sequence: CDR1 SEHNR, CDR2 FQNEAQ (reference sequence). The CDR3 contains 14 residues. CDR3 sequence reads: CASSRDTVSHEQYF. The CDR3 nucleotides are TGTGCCAGCAGCCGGGACACGGTGAGCCACGAGCAGTACTTC.

This chain links TRBV1 with TRBJ2-5; no DNA check was done on the table's D call, TRBD2. TRBV1 is shown as a pseudogene. This CDR3 is built from 16 residues. CDR3 loop: CTSSHSIAGGKETQYF. CDR3 nucleotides: TGCACCAGCAGCCACTCGATAGCGGGGGGGAAAGAGACCCAGTACTTC.

This clone was counted a single time. The chain couples TRBV5-1 to TRBJ1-1, with 10 nucleotides matching TRBD1. Germline V gene sequence: CDR1 SGHRS, CDR2 YFSETQ. With V trimmed by 7 bases and J by 4 bases, 4 bases remained unmatched. The CDR3 is 13 residues long. CDR3 region: CASRWDRGTEAFF. DNA of the CDR3: TGCGCCAGCCGTTGGGACAGGGGCACTGAAGCTTTCTTT.

This clone was seen more than once but under ten times. V usage is TRBV9 and J usage is TRBJ2-6; D might be TRBD1 (6 bases). The CDR3 loop spans 13 amino acids. V gave up 10 bases and J gave up 2 bases, with 10 bases separating them. Germline-derived CDR1 and CDR2 are SGDLS and YYNGEE. The CDR3 is CAFNRAGANVLTF. The CDR3 DNA reads TGTGCCTTCAACAGGGCTGGGGCCAACGTCCTGACTTTC.

This sequence joins TRBV5-4 and TRBJ1-6; 7 nucleotides line up with TRBD1. The germline V gene encodes CDR1 SGHNT and CDR2 YYREEE (reference sequence). The CDR3 is 15 amino acids. The V and J ends lost 4 bases and 5 bases, in that order; junction bases with no gene match: 6. CDR3 sequence (DNA): TGTGCCAGCAGCGGTCGGACAGGCAATAATTCACCCCTCCACTTT. It translates to CASSGRTGNNSPLHF.

The chain uses TRBV2 and TRBJ2-3, with 8 bases identical to TRBD2. Germline-derived CDR1 and CDR2 are SNHLY and FYNNEI. The CDR3 extends over 16 amino acids. Trimming at V came to 3 bases and at J to 3 bases, leaving 8 bases not matched to a gene. The CDR3 loop reads CASSEAVAGQTDTQYF. The CDR3 bases are TGTGCCAGCAGTGAGGCGGTAGCGGGACAAACAGATACGCAGTATTTT.

The chain uses TRBV6-5 and TRBJ2-4, with a weak D call TRBD2 (5 bases). Trimming removed 2 bases from V and 4 bases from J, with 9 bases in between. The germline gives CDR1 MNHEY, CDR2 SVGAGI. This CDR3 region has 14 residues. The CDR3 DNA reads as TGTGCCAGCAGTTACGCCGGGGAGAAAAACATTCAGTACTTC. Amino acid sequence: CASSYAGEKNIQYF.

This clone was picked up a small number of times. The genes are TRBV19 and TRBJ2-1; no firm D call. The CDR3 loop spans 14 amino acids. Germline-derived CDR1 and CDR2 are LNHDA and SQIVND (reference sequence). V was shortened by 3 bases and J by 6 bases, with 12 bases between the two germline ends. CDR3 bases: TGTGCCAGTAGTATGTGGAGCGCTGGCAATGAGCAGTTCTTC. It codes for CASSMWSAGNEQFF.

The V and J genes are TRBV29-1 and TRBJ1-1; tentative D call: TRBD1 (5 bases). Between the trimmed V and J ends, which lost 4 bases and 1 base, there was a span of 13 bases. Germline CDR1 and CDR2: SQVTM and ANQGSEA. This CDR3 has 14 amino acids. CDR3 DNA: TGCAGCGTTGTAGGGCAGGGCCCGAACACTGAAGCTTTCTTT. This codes for CSVVGQGPNTEAFF.

The chain links TRBV5-1 to TRBJ2-7; D is undetermined. The CDR3 is 14 amino acids. Trimming took 3 bases from V and 0 from J, leaving 10 bases between them. Per the germline V gene, CDR1 is SGHRS and CDR2 is YFSETQ. The CDR3 here is CASSSGVASYEQYF. The CDR3 region has the DNA TGCGCCAGCAGCTCTGGTGTGGCCTCCTACGAGCAGTACTTC.

This sequence joins TRBV7-2 and TRBJ2-5, with TRBD2 matching over 7 bases. V lost 1 base to trimming and J lost 6 bases; unmatched junction nucleotides: 8. The germline V gene has CDR1 SGHTA and CDR2 FQGNSA. This CDR3 is built from 15 residues. The CDR3 loop is CASSLGRGGVKTQYF. The CDR3 DNA follows: TGTGCCAGCAGCTTAGGAAGGGGAGGGGTGAAGACCCAGTACTTC.

The chain has TRBV7-6 and TRBJ2-3; TRBD2 matches 14 bases. The germline V gene encodes CDR1 SGHVS and CDR2 FNYEAQ. The CDR3 extends over 15 amino acids. J was trimmed by 8 bases and V by 3 bases; bases with no gene match: 4. The CDR3 bases are TGTGCCAGCAGCTTGGGACTAGCGGGAGCGGGTACGCAGTATTTT. Its translation: CASSLGLAGAGTQYF.

The gene calls are TRBV6-6 and TRBJ1-2; no definite D call. Germline CDR1 reads MNHNY; CDR2 reads SVGAGI (reference sequence). Trimming shortened V by 2 bases and J by 6 bases, and 7 bases separated the two germline ends. CDR3 size: 12 residues. CDR3 sequence: CASSYRADGYTF. The CDR3 region has the DNA TGTGCCAGCAGTTACCGAGCGGATGGCTACACCTTC.

The rearrangement uses TRBV5-1 and TRBJ2-1; TRBD1 aligns across 11 bases. V gave up 2 bases and J gave up 7 bases; unmatched junction bases: 5. CDR3 length: 15 residues. Germline V gene data show CDR1 as SGHRS and CDR2 as YFSETQ. The DNA of the CDR3 is TGCGCCAGCAGCTTCCGGGACAGGGGGGGGAATGAGCAGTTCTTC. Residues: CASSFRDRGGNEQFF. The full variable domain, rest sourced from reference TRBV5-1 and TRBJ2-1, is KAGVTQTPRYLIKTRGQQVTLSCSPISGHRSVSWYQQTPGQGLQFLFEYFSETQRNKGNFPGRFSGRQFSNSRSEMNVSTLELGDSALYLCASSFRDRGGNEQFFGPGTRLTVL.

The genes are TRBV28 and TRBJ1-2; D possibly corresponds to TRBD1 (6 bases). V was shortened by 6 bases and J by 4 bases, with 18 bases between the two germline ends. The CDR3 spans 15 residues. The germline V gene encodes CDR1 MDHEN and CDR2 SYDVKM. DNA for the CDR3: TGTGCCAGCAGATCTGAGTTTCAGGGGACCTATGGCTACACCTTC. It yields the protein CASRSEFQGTYGYTF.